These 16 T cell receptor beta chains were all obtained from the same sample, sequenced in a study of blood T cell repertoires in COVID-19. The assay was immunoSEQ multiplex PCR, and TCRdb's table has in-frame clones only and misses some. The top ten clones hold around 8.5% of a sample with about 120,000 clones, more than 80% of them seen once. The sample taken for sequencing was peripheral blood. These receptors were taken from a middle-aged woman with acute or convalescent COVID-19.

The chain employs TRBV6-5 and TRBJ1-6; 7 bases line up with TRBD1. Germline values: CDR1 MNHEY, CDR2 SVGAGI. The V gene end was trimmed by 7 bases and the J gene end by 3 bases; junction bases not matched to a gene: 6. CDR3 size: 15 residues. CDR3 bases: TGTGCCAGCATGGTCGACAGGGACTATAATTCACCCCTCCACTTT. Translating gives CASMVDRDYNSPLHF.

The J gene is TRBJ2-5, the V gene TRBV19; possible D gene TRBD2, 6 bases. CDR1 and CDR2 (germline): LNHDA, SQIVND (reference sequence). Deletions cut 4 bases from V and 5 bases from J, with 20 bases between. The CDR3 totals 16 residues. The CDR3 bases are TGTGCCAGTAGTAGGAGGGGCTTGGGGGTAGGGGAGACCCAGTACTTC. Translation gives CASSRRGLGVGETQYF.

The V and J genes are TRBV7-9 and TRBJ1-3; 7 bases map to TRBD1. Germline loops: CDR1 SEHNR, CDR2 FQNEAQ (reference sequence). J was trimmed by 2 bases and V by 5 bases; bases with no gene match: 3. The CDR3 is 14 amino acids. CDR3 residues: CASSPGTAGNTIYF. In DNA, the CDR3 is TGTGCCAGCAGCCCCGGGACAGCTGGAAACACCATATATTTT.

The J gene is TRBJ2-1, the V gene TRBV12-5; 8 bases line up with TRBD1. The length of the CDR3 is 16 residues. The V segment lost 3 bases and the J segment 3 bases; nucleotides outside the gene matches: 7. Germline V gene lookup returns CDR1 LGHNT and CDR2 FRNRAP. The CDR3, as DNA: TGTGCTAGTGGTTTCCAACAGGGGGGCAACTACAATGAGCAGTTCTTC. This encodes CASGFQQGGNYNEQFF.

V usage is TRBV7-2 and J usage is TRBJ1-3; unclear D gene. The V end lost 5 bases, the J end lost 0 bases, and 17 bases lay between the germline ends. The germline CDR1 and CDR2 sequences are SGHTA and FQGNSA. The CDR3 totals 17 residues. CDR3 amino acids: CASSRYGQEASGNTIYF. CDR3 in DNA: TGTGCCAGCAGCAGATACGGCCAGGAGGCCTCTGGAAACACCATATATTTT.

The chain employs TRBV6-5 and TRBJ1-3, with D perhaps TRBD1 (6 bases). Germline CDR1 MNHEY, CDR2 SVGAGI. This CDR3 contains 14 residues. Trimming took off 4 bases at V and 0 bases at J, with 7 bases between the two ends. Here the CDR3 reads CASSLQGSGNTIYF. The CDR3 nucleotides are TGTGCCAGCAGTTTACAGGGCTCTGGAAACACCATATATTTT.

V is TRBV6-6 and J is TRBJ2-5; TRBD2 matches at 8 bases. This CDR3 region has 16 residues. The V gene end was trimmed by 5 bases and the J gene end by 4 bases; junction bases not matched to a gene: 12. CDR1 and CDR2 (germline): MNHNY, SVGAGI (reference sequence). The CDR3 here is CASSTPGVSGGETQYF. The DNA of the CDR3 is TGTGCCAGCAGTACCCCGGGGGTGAGCGGGGGAGAGACCCAGTACTTC.

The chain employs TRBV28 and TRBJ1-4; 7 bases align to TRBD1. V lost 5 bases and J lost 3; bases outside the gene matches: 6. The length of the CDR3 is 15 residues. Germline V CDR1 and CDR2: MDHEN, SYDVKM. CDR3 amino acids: CASSGAGGSNEKLFF. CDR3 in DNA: TGTGCCAGCAGTGGCGCAGGGGGTTCTAATGAAAAACTGTTTTTT.

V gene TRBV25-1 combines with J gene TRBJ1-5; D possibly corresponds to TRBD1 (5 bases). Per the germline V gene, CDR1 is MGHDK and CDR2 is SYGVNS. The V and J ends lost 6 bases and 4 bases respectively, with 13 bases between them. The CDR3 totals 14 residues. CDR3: CASSLGVLNQPQHF. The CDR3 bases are TGTGCCAGCAGCCTAGGGGTCTTAAATCAGCCCCAGCATTTT.

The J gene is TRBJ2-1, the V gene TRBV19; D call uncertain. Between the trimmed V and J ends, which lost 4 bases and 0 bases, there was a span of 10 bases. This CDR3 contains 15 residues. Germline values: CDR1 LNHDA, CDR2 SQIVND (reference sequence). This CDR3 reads CASSTEPSSYNEQFF. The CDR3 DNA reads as TGTGCCAGTAGTACAGAACCCAGCTCCTACAATGAGCAGTTCTTC.

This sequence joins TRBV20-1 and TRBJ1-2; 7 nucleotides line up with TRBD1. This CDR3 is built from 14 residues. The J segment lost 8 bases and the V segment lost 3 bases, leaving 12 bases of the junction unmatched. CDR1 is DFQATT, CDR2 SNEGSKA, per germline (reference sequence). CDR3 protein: CSASKPGQRTGYTF. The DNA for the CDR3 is TGCAGTGCTAGTAAACCGGGACAGCGAACGGGCTACACCTTC.

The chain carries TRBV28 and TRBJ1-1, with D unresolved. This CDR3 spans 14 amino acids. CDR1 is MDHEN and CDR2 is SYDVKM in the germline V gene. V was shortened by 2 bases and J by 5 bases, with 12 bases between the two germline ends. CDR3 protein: CASSLVGSWTEAFF. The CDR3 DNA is TGTGCCAGCAGTTTAGTCGGGTCTTGGACTGAAGCTTTCTTT.

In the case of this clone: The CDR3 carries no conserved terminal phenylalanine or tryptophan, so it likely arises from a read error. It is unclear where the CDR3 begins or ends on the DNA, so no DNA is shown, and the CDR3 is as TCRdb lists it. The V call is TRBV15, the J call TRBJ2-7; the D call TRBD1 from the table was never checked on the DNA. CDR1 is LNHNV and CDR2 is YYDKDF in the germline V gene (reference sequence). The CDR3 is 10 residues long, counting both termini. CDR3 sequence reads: CATSSQGDSI.

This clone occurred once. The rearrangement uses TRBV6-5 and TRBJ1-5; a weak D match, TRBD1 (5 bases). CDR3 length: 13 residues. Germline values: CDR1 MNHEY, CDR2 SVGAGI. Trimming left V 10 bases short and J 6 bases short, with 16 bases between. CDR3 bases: TGTGCCACGGGGGAGGGAGGGCGTCAGCCCCAGCATTTT. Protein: CATGEGGRQPQHF.

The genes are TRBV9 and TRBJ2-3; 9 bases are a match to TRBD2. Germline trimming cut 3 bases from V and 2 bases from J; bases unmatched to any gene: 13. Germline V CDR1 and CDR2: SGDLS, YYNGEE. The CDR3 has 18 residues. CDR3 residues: CASSDSRARGGNTDTQYF. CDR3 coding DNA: TGTGCCAGCAGCGACTCCCGGGCGCGGGGGGGAAACACAGATACGCAGTATTTT. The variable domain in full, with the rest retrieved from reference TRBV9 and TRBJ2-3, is DSGVTQTPKHLITATGQRVTLRCSPRSGDLSVYWYQQSLDQGLQFLIQYYNGEERAKGNILERFSAQQFPDLHSELNLSSLELGDSALYFCASSDSRARGGNTDTQYFGPGTRLTVL.

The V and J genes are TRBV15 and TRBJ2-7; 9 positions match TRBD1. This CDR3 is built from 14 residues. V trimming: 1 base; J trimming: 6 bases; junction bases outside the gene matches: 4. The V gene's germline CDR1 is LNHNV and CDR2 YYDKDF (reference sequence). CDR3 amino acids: CATSRAGTGFEQYF. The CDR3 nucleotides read TGTGCCACCAGCAGAGCAGGGACAGGGTTCGAGCAGTACTTC.